This T cell receptor beta chain was identified in a study of regulatory T cells in long-lasting Graves disease. Study-wide context: Graves' patients diagnosed newly had used antithyroid drugs under 3 months. Study-wide points: Exclusively peripheral blood, rather than thyroid tissue, was studied. Persistent cases favored TRBV28, TRBJ1-2 and TRBJ2-5.

CDR1 SEHNR and CDR2 FQNEAQ come from the germline V gene (reference sequence). The CDR3 covers 14 residues. V was clipped by 6 bases and J by 2 bases, with 14 bases between them. Relying on iRepertoire HTBI primers and Arm-PCR of CDR3 regions, the team built TCR beta libraries. MiXCR, run by TCRdb on the multiplex PCR reads, gives a single entry per CDR3 protein. The data show approximately 540,000 distinct CDR3 sequences, with approximately 12% seen just once and roughly 8.9% held by the top ten. This clonotype was observed at least ten times. Its antigen is not known. Time point reported: newly diagnosed GD, antithyroid drugs for less than 3 months. PBMCs were the source of the RNA used for TCR sequencing. These same records also appear under a second study, on T cells in Graves' hyperthyroidism and ophthalmopathy. From that second work: Exclusion followed for patients with uncontrolled infection, other autoimmune disease, pregnancy or lactation.

The sample consisted of peripheral blood mononuclear cells (PBMCs), taken at new diagnosis, from a patient treated with antithyroid drugs. This sequence joins TRBV7-9 and TRBJ2-7, with D uncertain. The receptor comes from a woman in her 30s with Graves disease. CDR3 amino acids: CASSSPLTPYEQYF. The DNA of the CDR3 is TGTGCCAGCAGTTCACCCCTTACCCCCTACGAGCAGTACTTC.